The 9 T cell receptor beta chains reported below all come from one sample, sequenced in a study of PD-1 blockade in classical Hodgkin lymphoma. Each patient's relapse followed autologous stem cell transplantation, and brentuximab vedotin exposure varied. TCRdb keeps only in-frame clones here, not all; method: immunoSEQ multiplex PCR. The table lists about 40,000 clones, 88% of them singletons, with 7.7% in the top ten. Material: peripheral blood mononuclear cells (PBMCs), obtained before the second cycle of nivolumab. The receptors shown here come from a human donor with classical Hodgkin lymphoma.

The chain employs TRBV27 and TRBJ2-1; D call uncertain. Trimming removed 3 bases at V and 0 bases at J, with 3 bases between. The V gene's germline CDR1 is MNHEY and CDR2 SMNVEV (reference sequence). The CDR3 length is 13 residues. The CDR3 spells CASSFYSYNEQFF. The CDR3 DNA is TGTGCCAGCAGTTTCTACTCCTACAATGAGCAGTTCTTC.

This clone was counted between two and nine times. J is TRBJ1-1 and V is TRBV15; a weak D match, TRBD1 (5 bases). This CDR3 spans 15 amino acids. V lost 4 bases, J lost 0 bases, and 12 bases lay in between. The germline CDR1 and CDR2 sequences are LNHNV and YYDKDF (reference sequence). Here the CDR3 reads CATSTDRNLNTEAFF. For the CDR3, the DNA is TGTGCCACCAGCACCGACAGAAACCTGAACACTGAAGCTTTCTTT.

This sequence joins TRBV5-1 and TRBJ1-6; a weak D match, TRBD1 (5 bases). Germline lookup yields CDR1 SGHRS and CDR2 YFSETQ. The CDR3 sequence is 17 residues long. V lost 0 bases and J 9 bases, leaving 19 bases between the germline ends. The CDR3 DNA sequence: TGCGCCAGCAGCTTGGAAGCTTGGGGGAGCGGGGGTTCACCCCTCCACTTT. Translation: CASSLEAWGSGGSPLHF.

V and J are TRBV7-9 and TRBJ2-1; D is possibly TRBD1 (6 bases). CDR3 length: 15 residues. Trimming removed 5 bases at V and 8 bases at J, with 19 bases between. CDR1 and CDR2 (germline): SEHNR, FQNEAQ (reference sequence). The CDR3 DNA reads TGTGCCAGCAGCGTCACAGGGTCGGCGGTTGATGAGCAGTTCTTC. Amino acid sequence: CASSVTGSAVDEQFF. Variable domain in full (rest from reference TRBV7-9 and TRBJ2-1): DTGVSQNPRHKITKRGQNVTFRCDPISEHNRLYWYRQTLGQGPEFLTYFQNEAQLEKSRLLSDRFSAERPKGSFSTLEIQRTEQGDSAMYLCASSVTGSAVDEQFFGPGTRLTVL.

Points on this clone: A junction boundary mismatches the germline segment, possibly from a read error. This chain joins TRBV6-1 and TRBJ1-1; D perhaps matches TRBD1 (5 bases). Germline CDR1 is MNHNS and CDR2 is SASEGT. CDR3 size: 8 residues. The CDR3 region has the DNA TGTGCCAGCCCTCAGGGAGGCTTT. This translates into CASPQGGF.

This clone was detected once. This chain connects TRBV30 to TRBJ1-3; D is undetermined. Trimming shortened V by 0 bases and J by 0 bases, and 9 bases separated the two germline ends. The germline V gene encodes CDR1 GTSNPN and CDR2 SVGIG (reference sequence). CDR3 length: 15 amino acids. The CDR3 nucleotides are TGTGCCTGGAGTGTAGACTCTCGCTCTGGAAACACCATATATTTT. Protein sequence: CAWSVDSRSGNTIYF.

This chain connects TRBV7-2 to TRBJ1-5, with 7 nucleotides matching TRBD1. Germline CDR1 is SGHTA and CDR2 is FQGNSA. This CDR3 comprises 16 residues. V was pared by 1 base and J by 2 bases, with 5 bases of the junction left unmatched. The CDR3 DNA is TGTGCCAGCAGCTTAGGTATAGGGACAGGCAATCAGCCCCAGCATTTT. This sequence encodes CASSLGIGTGNQPQHF.

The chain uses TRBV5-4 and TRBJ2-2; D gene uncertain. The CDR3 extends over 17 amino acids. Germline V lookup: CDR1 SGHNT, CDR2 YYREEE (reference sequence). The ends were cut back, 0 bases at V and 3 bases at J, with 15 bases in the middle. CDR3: CASSLDQRLGYTGELFF. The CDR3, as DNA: TGTGCCAGCAGCTTGGACCAAAGATTAGGATACACCGGGGAGCTGTTTTTT. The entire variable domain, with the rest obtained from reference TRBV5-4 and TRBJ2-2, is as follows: ETGVTQSPTHLIKTRGQQVTLRCSSQSGHNTVSWYQQALGQGPQFIFQYYREEENGRGNFPPRFSGLQFPNYSSELNVNALELDDSALYLCASSLDQRLGYTGELFFGEGSRLTVL.

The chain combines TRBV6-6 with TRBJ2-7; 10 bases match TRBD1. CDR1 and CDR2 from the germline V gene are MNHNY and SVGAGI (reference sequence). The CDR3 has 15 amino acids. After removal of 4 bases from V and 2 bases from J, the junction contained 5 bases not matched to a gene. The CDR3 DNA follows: TGTGCCAGCAGTTGGCCGGGACAGGGGACCTACGAGCAGTACTTC. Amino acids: CASSWPGQGTYEQYF.